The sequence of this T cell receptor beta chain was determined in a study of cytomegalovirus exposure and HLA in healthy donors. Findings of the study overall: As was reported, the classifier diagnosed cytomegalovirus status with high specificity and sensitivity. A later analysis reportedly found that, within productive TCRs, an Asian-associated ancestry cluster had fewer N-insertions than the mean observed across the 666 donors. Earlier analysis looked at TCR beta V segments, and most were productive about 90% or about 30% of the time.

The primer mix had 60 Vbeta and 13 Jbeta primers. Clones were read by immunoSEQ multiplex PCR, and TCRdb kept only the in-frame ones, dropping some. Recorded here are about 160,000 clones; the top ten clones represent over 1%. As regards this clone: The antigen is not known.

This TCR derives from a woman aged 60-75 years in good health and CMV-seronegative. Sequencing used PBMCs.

CDR3 sequence (DNA): TGTGCCAGCAGCCCTGGGACAGGCGATCGGGGCTACACCTTC. Protein sequence: CASSPGTGDRGYTF. This chain uses TRBV7-9 with TRBJ1-2, with 8 bases that match TRBD1. Germline V gives CDR1 SEHNR, CDR2 FQNEAQ (reference sequence). V dropped 5 bases and J dropped 8; count of bases not matched to a gene: 10. CDR3 size: 14 residues.